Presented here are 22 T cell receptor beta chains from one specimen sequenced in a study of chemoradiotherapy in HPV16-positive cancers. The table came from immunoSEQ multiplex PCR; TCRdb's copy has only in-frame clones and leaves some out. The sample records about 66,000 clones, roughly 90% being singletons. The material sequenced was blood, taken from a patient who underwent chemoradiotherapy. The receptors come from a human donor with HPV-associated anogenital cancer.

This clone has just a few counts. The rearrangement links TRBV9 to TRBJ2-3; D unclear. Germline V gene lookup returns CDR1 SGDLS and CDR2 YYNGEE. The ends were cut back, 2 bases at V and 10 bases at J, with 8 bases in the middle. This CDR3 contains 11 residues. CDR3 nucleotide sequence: TGTGCCAGCAGCGTCCTCGGGCCGCAGTATTTT. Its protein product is CASSVLGPQYF.

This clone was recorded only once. DNA for the CDR3: TGTGCCAGCAGCGGAACCGGGACTAGCGGTAATACGAACACCGGGGAGCTGTTTTTT. Amino acids: CASSGTGTSGNTNTGELFF. This chain connects TRBV9 to TRBJ2-2, with 11 bases fitting TRBD2. Losses at the gene ends were 3 bases for V and 0 bases for J; bases not matched to a gene: 10. There are 19 residues in the CDR3. CDR1 is SGDLS and CDR2 is YYNGEE in the germline V gene.

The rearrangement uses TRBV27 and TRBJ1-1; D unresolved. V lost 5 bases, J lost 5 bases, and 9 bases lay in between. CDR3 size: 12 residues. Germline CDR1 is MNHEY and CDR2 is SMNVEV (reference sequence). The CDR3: CASSTRKTEAFF. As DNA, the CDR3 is TGTGCCAGCAGTACTCGGAAGACTGAAGCTTTCTTT.

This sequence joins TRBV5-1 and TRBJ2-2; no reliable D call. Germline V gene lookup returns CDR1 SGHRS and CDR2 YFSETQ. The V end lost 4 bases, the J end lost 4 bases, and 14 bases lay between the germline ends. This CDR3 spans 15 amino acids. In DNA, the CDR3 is TGCGCCAGCAGCCCACGGGCCGAGCCCACCGGGGAGCTGTTTTTT. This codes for CASSPRAEPTGELFF.

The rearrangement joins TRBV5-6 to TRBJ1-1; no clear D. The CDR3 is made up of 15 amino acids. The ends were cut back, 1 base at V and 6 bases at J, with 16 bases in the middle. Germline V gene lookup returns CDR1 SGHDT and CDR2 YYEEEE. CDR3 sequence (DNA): TGTGCCAGCAGCTTGCGTACAACTAGGCGGTCTGAAGCTTTCTTT. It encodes CASSLRTTRRSEAFF.

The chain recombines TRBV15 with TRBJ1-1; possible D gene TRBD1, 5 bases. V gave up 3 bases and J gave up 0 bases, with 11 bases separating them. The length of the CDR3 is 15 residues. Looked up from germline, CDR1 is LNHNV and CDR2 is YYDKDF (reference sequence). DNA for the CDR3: TGTGCCACCAGCAGGCAGCCGACAGTGAACACTGAAGCTTTCTTT. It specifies CATSRQPTVNTEAFF.

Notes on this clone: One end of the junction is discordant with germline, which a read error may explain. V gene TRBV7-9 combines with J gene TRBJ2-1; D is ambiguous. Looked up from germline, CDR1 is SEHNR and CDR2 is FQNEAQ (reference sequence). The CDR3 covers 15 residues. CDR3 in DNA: TGTGCCAGCACCTTAAGTGGGCCTGGGTACAATGAGCAGTTCTTC. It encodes CASTLSGPGYNEQFF. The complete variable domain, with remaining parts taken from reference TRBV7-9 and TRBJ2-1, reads DTGVSQNPRHKITKRGQNVTFRCDPISEHNRLYWYRQTLGQGPEFLTYFQNEAQLEKSRLLSDRFSAERPKGSFSTLEIQRTEQGDSAMYLCASTLSGPGYNEQFFGPGTRLTVL.

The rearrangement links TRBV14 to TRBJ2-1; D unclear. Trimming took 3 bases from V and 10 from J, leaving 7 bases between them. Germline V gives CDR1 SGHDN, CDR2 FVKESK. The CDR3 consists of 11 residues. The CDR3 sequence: CASSQKLEQFF. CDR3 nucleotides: TGTGCCAGCAGCCAGAAGTTAGAGCAGTTCTTC.

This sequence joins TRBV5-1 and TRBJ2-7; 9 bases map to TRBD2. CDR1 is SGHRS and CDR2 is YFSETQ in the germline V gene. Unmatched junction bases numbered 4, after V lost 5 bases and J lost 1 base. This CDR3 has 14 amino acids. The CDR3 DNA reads TGCGCCAGCAGTACCAGCGGGGGGTCCTACGAGCAGTACTTC. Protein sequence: CASSTSGGSYEQYF.

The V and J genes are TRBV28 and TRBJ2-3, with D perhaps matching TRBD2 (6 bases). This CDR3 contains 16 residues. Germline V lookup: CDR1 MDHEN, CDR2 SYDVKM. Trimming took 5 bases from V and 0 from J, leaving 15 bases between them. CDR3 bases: TGTGCCAGCAGTGACCTAGCGCATTCTAGCACAGATACGCAGTATTTT. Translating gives CASSDLAHSSTDTQYF.

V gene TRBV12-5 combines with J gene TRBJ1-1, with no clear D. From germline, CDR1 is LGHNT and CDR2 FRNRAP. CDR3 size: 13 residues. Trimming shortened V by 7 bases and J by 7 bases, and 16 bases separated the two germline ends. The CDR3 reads CASASEGRGEAFF. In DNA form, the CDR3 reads TGTGCTAGTGCCTCCGAGGGTCGGGGTGAAGCTTTCTTT.

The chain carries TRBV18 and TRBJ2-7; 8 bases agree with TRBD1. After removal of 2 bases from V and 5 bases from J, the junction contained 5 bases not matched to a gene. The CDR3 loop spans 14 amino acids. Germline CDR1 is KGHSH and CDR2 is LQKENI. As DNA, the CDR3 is TGTGCCAGCTCACCAGACAGGGGATCTCACGAGCAGTACTTC. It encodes CASSPDRGSHEQYF.

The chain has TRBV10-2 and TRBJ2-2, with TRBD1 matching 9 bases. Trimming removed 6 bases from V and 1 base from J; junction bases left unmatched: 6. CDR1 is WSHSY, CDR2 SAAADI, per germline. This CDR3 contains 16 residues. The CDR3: CASRTRQGGNTGELFF. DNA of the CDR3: TGCGCCAGCAGAACAAGACAGGGGGGGAACACCGGGGAGCTGTTTTTT.

CDR3 DNA sequence: TGTGCCAGCAGCTCAATAGATACGCAGTATTTT. It translates to CASSSIDTQYF. The chain carries TRBV28 and TRBJ2-3; D gene ambiguous. This CDR3 region has 11 residues. The germline V gene has CDR1 MDHEN and CDR2 SYDVKM. V shed 6 bases and J shed 5 bases, with 6 bases lying between them.

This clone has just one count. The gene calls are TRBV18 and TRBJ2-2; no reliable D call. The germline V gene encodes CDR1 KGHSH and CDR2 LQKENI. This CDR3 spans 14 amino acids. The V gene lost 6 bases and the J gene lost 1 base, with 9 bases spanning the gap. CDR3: CASSQQLNTGELFF. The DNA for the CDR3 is TGTGCCAGCTCCCAACAGCTGAACACCGGGGAGCTGTTTTTT.

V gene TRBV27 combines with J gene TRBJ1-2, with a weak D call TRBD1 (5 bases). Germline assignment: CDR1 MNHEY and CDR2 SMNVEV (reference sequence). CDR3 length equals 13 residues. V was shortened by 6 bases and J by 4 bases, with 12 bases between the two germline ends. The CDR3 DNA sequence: TGTGCCAGCAGCACAGGACTGACCTATGGCTACACCTTC. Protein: CASSTGLTYGYTF.

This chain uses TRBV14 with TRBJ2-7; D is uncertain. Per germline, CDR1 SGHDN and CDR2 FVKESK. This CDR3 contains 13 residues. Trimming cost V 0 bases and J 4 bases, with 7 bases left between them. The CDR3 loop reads CASSQDWLYEQYF. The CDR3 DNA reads TGTGCCAGCAGCCAAGATTGGTTGTACGAGCAGTACTTC. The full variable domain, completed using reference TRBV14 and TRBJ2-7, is EAGVTQFPSHSVIEKGQTVTLRCDPISGHDNLYWYRRVMGKEIKFLLHFVKESKQDESGMPNNRFLAERTGGTYSTLKVQPAELEDSGVYFCASSQDWLYEQYFGPGTRLTVT.

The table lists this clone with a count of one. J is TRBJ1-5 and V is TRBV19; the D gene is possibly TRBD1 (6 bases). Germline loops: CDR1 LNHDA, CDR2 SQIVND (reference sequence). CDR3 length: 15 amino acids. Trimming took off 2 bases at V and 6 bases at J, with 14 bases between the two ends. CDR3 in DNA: TGTGCCAGTAGTATAAGTAACAGGGACGGTCAGCCCCAGCATTTT. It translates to CASSISNRDGQPQHF. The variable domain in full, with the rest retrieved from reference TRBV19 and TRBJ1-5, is DGGITQSPKYLFRKEGQNVTLSCEQNLNHDAMYWYRQDPGQGLRLIYYSQIVNDFQKGDIAEGYSVSREKKESFPLTVTSAQKNPTAFYLCASSISNRDGQPQHFGDGTRLSIL.

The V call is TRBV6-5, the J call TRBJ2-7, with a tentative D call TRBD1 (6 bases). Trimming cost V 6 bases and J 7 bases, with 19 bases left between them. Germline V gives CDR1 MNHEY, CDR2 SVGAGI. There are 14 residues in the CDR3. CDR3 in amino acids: CASRDSYRGKEQYF. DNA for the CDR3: TGTGCCAGCAGGGACAGTTACCGGGGAAAAGAGCAGTACTTC.

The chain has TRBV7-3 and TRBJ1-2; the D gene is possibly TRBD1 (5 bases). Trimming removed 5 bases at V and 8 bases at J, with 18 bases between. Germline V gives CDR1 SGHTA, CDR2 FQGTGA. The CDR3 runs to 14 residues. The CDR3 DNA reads TGTGCCAGCAGCGTCGCCGGGGGTTGGGAGGGCTACACCTTC. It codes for CASSVAGGWEGYTF.

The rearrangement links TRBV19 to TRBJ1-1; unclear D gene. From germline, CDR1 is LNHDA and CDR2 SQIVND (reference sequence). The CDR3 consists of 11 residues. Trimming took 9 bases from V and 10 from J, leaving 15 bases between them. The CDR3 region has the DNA TGTGCCAGCCCGGGAGTTCGGGGAGCTTTCTTT. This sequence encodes CASPGVRGAFF.

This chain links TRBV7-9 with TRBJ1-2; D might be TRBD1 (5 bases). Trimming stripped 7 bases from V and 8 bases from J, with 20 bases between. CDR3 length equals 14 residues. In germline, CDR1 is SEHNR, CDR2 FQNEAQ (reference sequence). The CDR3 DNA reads TGTGCCAGCACCTCAGGGACTCTTGGGTTGGGCTACACCTTC. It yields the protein CASTSGTLGLGYTF.